A single sample gave rise to the 20 T cell receptor beta chains below, sequenced in a study of CD8 T cells in ankylosing spondylitis. TCRdb re-analysed the 5' RACE reads in MiXCR, keeping a single row per CDR3 protein. The sample contains 350,000 to 450,000 distinct CDR3 sequences, 20% of which appear only once. The sequenced sample consisted of blood, either unsorted or a sorted T cell fraction (not recorded which). Receptors originate from a male donor with ankylosing spondylitis or in good health (not recorded which).

The chain employs TRBV7-8 and TRBJ2-1, with TRBD1 matching over 7 bases. Germline CDR1 SGHVS, CDR2 FQNEAQ. With 2 bases clipped from V and 8 bases from J, the junction kept 12 bases outside the gene matches. The CDR3 spans 16 residues. The CDR3 DNA follows: TGTGCCAGCAGCTTACATCGGGACAGTTTGAACGATGAGCAGTTCTTC. It is translated as CASSLHRDSLNDEQFF.

The chain is built from TRBV5-1 and TRBJ2-5, with 15 bases fitting TRBD2. V shed 4 bases and J 2 bases; nucleotides not matched to a gene: 9. The V gene's germline CDR1 is SGHRS and CDR2 YFSETQ. The CDR3 covers 18 residues. CDR3 in DNA: TGCGCCAGCAGCCCCGCCGGACTAGCGGGGGGGGATCAAGAGACCCAGTACTTC. Translation gives CASSPAGLAGGDQETQYF.

The chain joins TRBV14 to TRBJ2-5; no reliable D call. The CDR3 is made up of 15 amino acids. The V end was cut by 0 bases, the J end by 5 bases, with 13 bases between. CDR1 SGHDN and CDR2 FVKESK come from the germline V gene. The CDR3 protein is CASSQEFGGWETQYF. CDR3 DNA sequence: TGTGCCAGCAGCCAAGAGTTCGGTGGGTGGGAGACCCAGTACTTC.

This clonotype was detected only a few times. V is TRBV4-1 and J is TRBJ2-7; 7 bases are a match to TRBD1. The junction had 4 bases not matched to a gene; V was cut back by 2 bases and J by 0 bases. The germline CDR1 and CDR2 sequences are MGHRA and YSYEKL. The CDR3 contains 15 residues. Here the CDR3 DNA reads TGCGCCAGCAGCCAACTTTGGGACAGCTCCTACGAGCAGTACTTC. Encoded protein: CASSQLWDSSYEQYF.

This chain connects TRBV6-1 to TRBJ2-1; D is unresolved. The CDR3 runs to 14 residues. Per the germline V gene, CDR1 is MNHNS and CDR2 is SASEGT. Trimming cost V 2 bases and J 2 bases, with 7 bases left between them. The CDR3 region has the DNA TGTGCCAGCAGTGAATTTCCACCCTACAATGAGCAGTTCTTC. Amino acid sequence: CASSEFPPYNEQFF.

The chain links TRBV12-3 or TRBV12-4 to TRBJ2-3; TRBD1 agrees at 9 bases. J lost 2 bases, V lost 6 bases, and 12 bases had no gene match. This CDR3 has 17 residues. The CDR3 DNA follows: TGTGCCAGCAGCCCGGAGGCCGGGACAGGGAACACAGATACGCAGTATTTT. This encodes CASSPEAGTGNTDTQYF.

Many counts were recorded for this clonotype. Here the CDR3 reads CASRDRSTDTQYF. The CDR3 DNA reads TGTGCCAGCCGGGACAGGAGCACAGATACGCAGTATTTT. The J gene is TRBJ2-3, the V gene TRBV12-3 or TRBV12-4, with TRBD1 matching over 8 bases. J gave up 0 bases and V 8 bases, and 1 base lay outside the gene matches. The CDR3 totals 13 residues.

This clonotype was seen a handful of times. J is TRBJ1-1 and V is TRBV29-1; D gene uncertain. V gave up 3 bases and J gave up 4 bases, with 3 bases separating them. The germline gives CDR1 SQVTM, CDR2 ANQGSEA. CDR3 size: 10 residues. CDR3 DNA: TGCAGCGTTGATTTCACTGAAGCTTTCTTT. This sequence encodes CSVDFTEAFF.

The chain is built from TRBV12-3 or TRBV12-4 and TRBJ2-1, with D perhaps matching TRBD1 or TRBD2 (6 bases each). Trimming removed 1 base at V and 4 bases at J, with 11 bases between. CDR3 length equals 15 residues. Written as DNA, the CDR3 is TGTGCCAGCAGTTTAGGGGGGGCTGGTTACAATGAGCAGTTCTTC. Its translation: CASSLGGAGYNEQFF.

This sequence joins TRBV6-5 and TRBJ2-3, with D perhaps matching TRBD1 (5 bases). The CDR3 is made up of 15 amino acids. Germline V gives CDR1 MNHEY, CDR2 SVGAGI. V lost 4 bases and J 0 bases, leaving 11 bases between the germline ends. In DNA form, the CDR3 reads TGTGCCAGCAGTTTTGGAGCAGGGAGCACAGATACGCAGTATTTT. Translated, it gives CASSFGAGSTDTQYF.

J is TRBJ2-7 and V is TRBV28; D gene uncertain. The V and J ends lost 5 bases and 4 bases respectively, with 18 bases between them. The CDR3 runs 15 residues. Per germline, CDR1 MDHEN and CDR2 SYDVKM. The CDR3 DNA reads TGTGCCAGCAGTCGACAACCGGGCGCGGCGTACGAGCAGTACTTC. Its translation: CASSRQPGAAYEQYF.

Only a few counts were recorded for this clonotype. The chain uses TRBV9 and TRBJ2-1; weak D call: TRBD1 (6 bases). The germline V gene encodes CDR1 SGDLS and CDR2 YYNGEE. The V gene lost 0 bases and the J gene lost 2 bases, with 9 bases spanning the gap. The CDR3 loop spans 15 amino acids. The CDR3 DNA reads as TGTGCCAGCAGCGTAGACGGGACAACCTACAATGAGCAGTTCTTC. As protein: CASSVDGTTYNEQFF.

This CDR3 is CASSEALDFLGGEQFF. The DNA of the CDR3 is TGTGCCAGCAGTGAAGCGCTTGACTTTCTCGGAGGGGAGCAGTTCTTC. The chain combines TRBV6-1 with TRBJ2-1; D possibly corresponds to TRBD2 (6 bases). V lost 0 bases, J lost 10 bases, and 19 bases lay in between. CDR3 length: 16 residues. Germline loops: CDR1 MNHNS, CDR2 SASEGT.

The chain joins TRBV29-1 to TRBJ2-7; D call uncertain. The CDR3 contains 10 residues. The germline CDR1 and CDR2 sequences are SQVTM and ANQGSEA. Trimming removed 5 bases from V and 4 bases from J, with 6 bases in between. Here the CDR3 DNA reads TGCAGCGTTCGAGATTACGAGCAGTACTTC. This translates into CSVRDYEQYF.

This chain joins TRBV4-1 and TRBJ2-5; 9 bases agree with TRBD2. The CDR3 is made up of 15 amino acids. V was clipped by 1 base and J by 5 bases; unmatched bases: 5. The germline V gene encodes CDR1 MGHRA and CDR2 YSYEKL. This CDR3 reads CASSQGLAGLETQYF. For the CDR3, the DNA is TGCGCCAGCAGCCAAGGTCTAGCGGGGCTTGAGACCCAGTACTTC.

The chain uses TRBV20-1 and TRBJ2-7, with TRBD2 as a possible D gene (5 bases). This CDR3 contains 13 residues. The germline V and J ends were trimmed by 3 bases and 1 base, with 10 bases remaining between them. The germline V gene encodes CDR1 DFQATT and CDR2 SNEGSKA (reference sequence). CDR3 DNA sequence: TGCAGTGCTAGTTCCGAGGGATCCTACGAGCAGTACTTC. This sequence encodes CSASSEGSYEQYF.

This clonotype was seen a handful of times. The chain recombines TRBV3-1 with TRBJ1-6, with 9 bases that match TRBD1. CDR1 is LGHDT and CDR2 is YNNKEL in the germline V gene (reference sequence). The CDR3 covers 15 residues. The V segment lost 4 bases and the J segment 8 bases; nucleotides outside the gene matches: 6. The CDR3 reads CASSRPGQGYSPLHF. CDR3 in DNA: TGTGCCAGCAGCCGTCCGGGACAGGGTTATTCACCCCTCCACTTT.

The V gene is TRBV7-6, the J gene TRBJ2-3; tentative D call: TRBD1 (5 bases). CDR1 and CDR2 from the germline V gene are SGHVS and FNYEAQ. V lost 5 bases and J 2 bases, leaving 20 bases between the germline ends. The CDR3 contains 17 residues. The CDR3: CASSPGGAPKITDTQYF. The CDR3 nucleotides read TGTGCCAGCAGCCCAGGTGGGGCCCCGAAAATCACAGATACGCAGTATTTT.

In its sample, this clonotype was seen a few times. The chain carries TRBV12-3 or TRBV12-4 and TRBJ2-1; tentatively, D is TRBD2 (6 bases). The CDR3 sequence is 14 residues long. Trimming removed 3 bases at V and 3 bases at J, with 9 bases between. In DNA, the CDR3 is TGTGCCAGCAGTTTTCTGGGGGGCTACAATGAGCAGTTCTTC. Amino acid sequence: CASSFLGGYNEQFF.

The rearrangement links TRBV5-1 to TRBJ2-7; D is unclear. V lost 4 bases and J lost 5, with 7 bases in between. Germline CDR1 is SGHRS and CDR2 is YFSETQ. This CDR3 has 11 amino acids. The CDR3 DNA reads TGCGCCAGCAGCGTTGGGGACGAGCAGTACTTC. Translated, it gives CASSVGDEQYF.